The next 5 T cell receptor beta chains were all read from a single sample in a study of CD8 T cells in ankylosing spondylitis. In TCRdb, the 5' RACE reads were re-called with MiXCR into one record per CDR3 protein. The sample lists 150,000 to 200,000 distinct CDR3 sequences, about 18% occurring once. The sample comprised blood, either unsorted or a sorted T cell fraction (not recorded which). The source is a male donor aged 10-30 years with ankylosing spondylitis or in good health (not recorded which).

This clonotype has ten or more counts. J is TRBJ2-1 and V is TRBV4-3; 7 bases agree with TRBD2. V dropped 0 bases and J dropped 5; count of bases not matched to a gene: 4. From germline, CDR1 is LGHNA and CDR2 YSLEER. The CDR3 is made up of 15 amino acids. As DNA, the CDR3 is TGCGCCAGCAGCCAAGAACTAGCGAACCACAATGAGCAGTTCTTC. It specifies CASSQELANHNEQFF.

This clonotype appeared many times. The CDR3 DNA sequence: TGCGCCAGCAGCTTGGAAAACCAGGGGAACACCAACACCGGGGAGCTGTTTTTT. Amino acid sequence: CASSLENQGNTNTGELFF. J is TRBJ2-2 and V is TRBV5-1, with D tentatively TRBD1 (6 bases). The V gene lost 0 bases and the J gene lost 2 bases, with 17 bases spanning the gap. Germline V gene sequence: CDR1 SGHRS, CDR2 YFSETQ. This CDR3 has 18 residues.

This clonotype occurred a few times. The CDR3: CASSPVQGAGGELFF. CDR3 bases: TGTGCCAGCAGTCCTGTACAGGGGGCAGGCGGGGAGCTGTTTTTT. The chain couples TRBV12-3 or TRBV12-4 to TRBJ2-2; 9 bases map to TRBD1. The CDR3 extends over 15 amino acids. V lost 5 bases to trimming and J lost 7 bases; unmatched junction nucleotides: 8.

This clonotype has at least ten counts. The CDR3 nucleotides are TGCAGCGTTGAGGGACTACAGGGGAACTATGGCTACACCTTC. Translating gives CSVEGLQGNYGYTF. The chain is built from TRBV29-1 and TRBJ1-2; TRBD1 aligns across 7 bases. This CDR3 has 14 amino acids. J lost 2 bases, V lost 3 bases, and 6 bases had no gene match. Germline values: CDR1 SQVTM, CDR2 ANQGSEA.

This clonotype was detected many times. The chain is built from TRBV30 and TRBJ1-2; D gene uncertain. This CDR3 contains 11 residues. CDR1 is GTSNPN, CDR2 SVGIG, per germline (reference sequence). V was clipped by 0 bases and J by 8 bases, with 7 bases between them. CDR3 nucleotide sequence: TGTGCCTGGAGTGTACCTAGGGGCTACACCTTC. Its translation is CAWSVPRGYTF.